The 27 T cell receptor beta chains below were found in one sample sequenced in a study of cytomegalovirus exposure and HLA in healthy donors. The PCR made use of 60 Vbeta and 13 Jbeta primers. Assay used: immunoSEQ multiplex PCR; TCRdb lists only in-frame clones, some missing. The sample holds roughly 110,000 clones; 70% to 80% are singletons and the top ten take roughly 3.6%. Sample: PBMCs. These receptors all stem from a man between 60 and 70 years old in good health and CMV-seronegative.

This clone was observed a few times. V is TRBV5-6 and J is TRBJ1-5, with D perhaps TRBD1 (6 bases). The CDR3 totals 13 residues. Germline lookup yields CDR1 SGHDT and CDR2 YYEEEE. Trimming took 7 bases from V and 6 from J, leaving 14 bases between them. CDR3 in DNA: TGTGCCAGCTCAGAACAGGGCCGTCAGCCCCAGCATTTT. Protein product: CASSEQGRQPQHF.

This clone has a single count. The rearrangement joins TRBV7-2 to TRBJ2-5; no clear D gene. The CDR3 spans 13 residues. Between the trimmed V and J ends, which lost 3 bases and 5 bases, there was a span of 10 bases. CDR1 SGHTA and CDR2 FQGNSA come from the germline V gene. CDR3 residues: CASSFTAEETQYF. CDR3 nucleotides: TGTGCCAGCAGCTTCACTGCGGAGGAGACCCAGTACTTC.

This chain joins TRBV4-3 and TRBJ2-3, with 7 nucleotides matching TRBD2. CDR3 size: 17 residues. The V segment lost 0 bases and the J segment 4 bases; nucleotides outside the gene matches: 10. The germline gives CDR1 LGHNA, CDR2 YSLEER. Written as DNA, the CDR3 is TGCGCCAGCAGCCAAGAATGGCGACTAGCTAGCGCAGATACGCAGTATTTT. Its translation is CASSQEWRLASADTQYF.

This clone was seen only a few times. In nucleotides, the CDR3 is TGTGCCAGCAGTCATACTAGCGGGGGGGCCGGTGAGCAGTTCTTC. Residues: CASSHTSGGAGEQFF. The rearrangement uses TRBV6-4 and TRBJ2-1, with 13 nucleotides matching TRBD2. Losses at the gene ends were 5 bases for V and 9 bases for J; bases not matched to a gene: 7. CDR3 length: 15 residues. Germline CDR1 reads MRHNA; CDR2 reads SNTAGT.

The gene calls are TRBV28 and TRBJ1-1; D unclear. This CDR3 contains 14 residues. Trimming pared 5 bases from V and 1 base from J, leaving 11 bases between. Germline values: CDR1 MDHEN, CDR2 SYDVKM. CDR3 protein: CASSLGLQNTEAFF. In DNA form, the CDR3 reads TGTGCCAGCAGTCTCGGACTCCAGAACACTGAAGCTTTCTTT.

This chain joins TRBV7-2 and TRBJ2-1; no clear D gene. Per germline, CDR1 SGHTA and CDR2 FQGNSA. This CDR3 has 11 residues. Trimming cost V 3 bases and J 7 bases, with 4 bases left between them. CDR3 DNA sequence: TGTGCCAGCAGCTTTAAAAATGAGCAGTTCTTC. This codes for CASSFKNEQFF. Based on the CDR3 plus reference TRBV7-2 and TRBJ2-1, the full variable domain is GAGVSQSPSNKVTEKGKDVELRCDPISGHTALYWYRQSLGQGLEFLIYFQGNSAPDKSGLPSDRFSAERTGGSVSTLTIQRTQQEDSAVYLCASSFKNEQFFGPGTRLTVL.

This rearrangement joins TRBV7-8 to TRBJ2-7; 11 bases align to TRBD2. Per germline, CDR1 SGHVS and CDR2 FQNEAQ. This CDR3 region has 15 residues. V shed 2 bases, J shed 2 bases, and the junction held 2 bases outside the gene matches. The CDR3 nucleotides are TGTGCCAGCAGCTTACGACTAGCGGGGACCTACGAGCAGTACTTC. It is translated as CASSLRLAGTYEQYF. The full variable domain, completed using reference TRBV7-8 and TRBJ2-7, is GAGVSQSPRYKVAKRGQDVALRCDPISGHVSLFWYQQALGQGPEFLTYFQNEAQLDKSGLPSDRFFAERPEGSVSTLKIQRTQQEDSAVYLCASSLRLAGTYEQYFGPGTRLTVT.

There are a few counts of this clone. V is TRBV29-1 and J is TRBJ2-3, with TRBD2 matching 7 bases. V gave up 3 bases and J gave up 3 bases; unmatched junction bases: 12. CDR1 SQVTM and CDR2 ANQGSEA come from the germline V gene. This CDR3 region has 16 residues. The CDR3 here is CSVEGGGGGITDTQYF. CDR3 DNA: TGCAGCGTTGAGGGGGGGGGAGGAGGCATAACAGATACGCAGTATTTT.

This chain links TRBV2 with TRBJ2-1; 10 bases are a match to TRBD2. Per the germline V gene, CDR1 is SNHLY and CDR2 is FYNNEI. J was trimmed by 8 bases and V by 5 bases; bases with no gene match: 9. This CDR3 spans 15 amino acids. DNA for the CDR3: TGTGCCAGCAGTCCTAGGGCTAGCGGGGGCGATGAGCAGTTCTTC. Protein: CASSPRASGGDEQFF. The whole variable domain, remainder taken from reference TRBV2 and TRBJ2-1, is EPEVTQTPSHQVTQMGQEVILRCVPISNHLYFYWYRQILGQKVEFLVSFYNNEISEKSEIFDDQFSVERPDGSNFTLKIRSTKLEDSAMYFCASSPRASGGDEQFFGPGTRLTVL.

This clone was observed once. CDR3 DNA: TGTGCCAGCGCGCCGAACAGGGTAAATTCTAATTCACCCCTCCACTTT. It is translated as CASAPNRVNSNSPLHF. The gene calls are TRBV6-6 and TRBJ1-6; perhaps TRBD1 as D (6 bases). The CDR3 length is 16 residues. Germline CDR1 and CDR2: MNHNY and SVGAGI (reference sequence). Trimming shortened V by 8 bases and J by 6 bases, and 20 bases separated the two germline ends.

This clone was counted once. The chain couples TRBV7-6 to TRBJ2-1; maybe TRBD2 (5 bases). V shed 3 bases and J shed 2 bases, with 8 bases lying between them. CDR3 size: 14 residues. In germline, CDR1 is SGHVS, CDR2 FNYEAQ. This CDR3 reads CASSFGRAYNEQFF. In nucleotides, the CDR3 is TGTGCCAGCAGCTTCGGGCGGGCCTACAATGAGCAGTTCTTC.

The count of this clone is one. This chain uses TRBV29-1 with TRBJ2-3; 12 nucleotides match TRBD2. V was pared by 5 bases and J by 0 bases, with 3 bases of the junction left unmatched. This CDR3 region has 15 residues. Germline CDR1 SQVTM, CDR2 ANQGSEA. The CDR3 bases are TGCAGCGTTAACGGACTAGCGGGGAGCACAGATACGCAGTATTTT. Translation gives CSVNGLAGSTDTQYF.

The chain has TRBV9 and TRBJ2-6, with a tentative D call TRBD1 (5 bases). There are 16 residues in the CDR3. The germline CDR1 and CDR2 sequences are SGDLS and YYNGEE. V was pared by 2 bases and J by 0 bases, with 9 bases between. The CDR3 loop is CASSVTGNSGANVLTF. CDR3 sequence (DNA): TGTGCCAGCAGCGTCACAGGCAACTCTGGGGCCAACGTCCTGACTTTC.

The J gene is TRBJ2-3, the V gene TRBV19; D is possibly TRBD2 (7 bases). Deletions cut 4 bases from V and 3 bases from J, with 23 bases between. The CDR3 consists of 18 residues. CDR1 is LNHDA, CDR2 SQIVND, per germline (reference sequence). The CDR3 spells CASSTIGVRGGATDTQYF. CDR3 DNA: TGTGCCAGTAGTACCATAGGGGTTAGGGGGGGGGCAACAGATACGCAGTATTTT. The full variable domain, in which reference TRBV19 and TRBJ2-3 provide the parts outside the CDR3, is DGGITQSPKYLFRKEGQNVTLSCEQNLNHDAMYWYRQDPGQGLRLIYYSQIVNDFQKGDIAEGYSVSREKKESFPLTVTSAQKNPTAFYLCASSTIGVRGGATDTQYFGPGTRLTVL.

This chain connects TRBV4-2 to TRBJ1-2; tentative D call: TRBD1 (6 bases). This CDR3 is 14 amino acids long. Germline V gene lookup returns CDR1 LGHNA and CDR2 YNFKEQ. The V and J ends lost 1 base and 8 bases respectively, with 14 bases between them. The chain's CDR3 is CASSQGTEGEGYTF. CDR3 DNA: TGTGCCAGCAGCCAAGGGACAGAGGGCGAAGGCTACACCTTC.

The chain carries TRBV6-1 and TRBJ1-1, with a weak D call TRBD1 (5 bases). The CDR3 is made up of 16 amino acids. The V end lost 2 bases, the J end lost 0 bases, and 13 bases lay between the germline ends. Germline V gene data show CDR1 as MNHNS and CDR2 as SASEGT. The CDR3, as DNA: TGTGCCAGCAGTGAAATGAGACAGATAATGAACACTGAAGCTTTCTTT. It encodes CASSEMRQIMNTEAFF.

The gene calls are TRBV13 and TRBJ2-3; 10 positions match TRBD2. This CDR3 is 15 amino acids long. The germline V gene encodes CDR1 PRHDT and CDR2 FYEKMQ (reference sequence). V lost 2 bases, J lost 4 bases, and 3 bases stayed unmatched. CDR3 region: CASSLTSGAADTQYF. CDR3 DNA sequence: TGTGCCAGCAGCTTAACTAGCGGGGCTGCAGATACGCAGTATTTT.

This clone was observed a few times. The rearrangement joins TRBV6-5 to TRBJ1-5; TRBD1 matches at 7 bases. The ends lost 6 bases at V and 3 bases at J; junction bases unmatched: 5. Per germline, CDR1 MNHEY and CDR2 SVGAGI. The CDR3 has 14 amino acids. CDR3 sequence: CASRTGYNNQPQHF. Here the CDR3 DNA reads TGTGCCAGCAGGACAGGGTACAACAATCAGCCCCAGCATTTT.

This chain connects TRBV7-8 to TRBJ1-3, with unresolved D. The germline V gene encodes CDR1 SGHVS and CDR2 FQNEAQ. Trimming took off 5 bases at V and 2 bases at J, with 13 bases between the two ends. This CDR3 is built from 15 residues. CDR3 loop: CASSDRRYAGNTIYF. The CDR3 bases are TGTGCCAGCAGCGACCGGAGATACGCTGGAAACACCATATATTTT.

The chain couples TRBV13 to TRBJ1-5; D perhaps matches TRBD1 (6 bases). This CDR3 is 16 amino acids long. Per the germline V gene, CDR1 is PRHDT and CDR2 is FYEKMQ (reference sequence). Trimming pared 0 bases from V and 1 base from J, leaving 10 bases between. CDR3 protein: CASSLGRTESNQPQHF. DNA of the CDR3: TGTGCCAGCAGCTTAGGACGGACAGAGAGCAATCAGCCCCAGCATTTT.

V is TRBV25-1 and J is TRBJ2-1; 8 nucleotides align to TRBD2. Per the germline V gene, CDR1 is MGHDK and CDR2 is SYGVNS. J lost 3 bases, V lost 6 bases, and 13 bases had no gene match. CDR3 length equals 17 residues. CDR3 DNA: TGTGCCAGCAGCCACAGAACGATTAGCGGGGACTACAATGAGCAGTTCTTC. As protein: CASSHRTISGDYNEQFF.

CDR3 sequence: CASSFATVNYGYTF. For the CDR3, the DNA is TGTGCCAGCAGCTTTGCGACAGTTAACTATGGCTACACCTTC. This chain joins TRBV7-2 and TRBJ1-2; D is perhaps TRBD1 (5 bases). This CDR3 is built from 14 residues. The germline gives CDR1 SGHTA, CDR2 FQGNSA. Trimming cost V 3 bases and J 1 base, with 9 bases left between them. Drawing the rest from reference TRBV7-2 and TRBJ1-2, the complete variable domain is GAGVSQSPSNKVTEKGKDVELRCDPISGHTALYWYRQSLGQGLEFLIYFQGNSAPDKSGLPSDRFSAERTGGSVSTLTIQRTQQEDSAVYLCASSFATVNYGYTFGSGTRLTVV.

This clone was found a few times. This chain uses TRBV15 with TRBJ2-1, with D possibly TRBD1 on 6 matching bases. CDR1 and CDR2 (germline): LNHNV, YYDKDF (reference sequence). Trimming stripped 1 base from V and 4 bases from J, with 11 bases between. There are 15 residues in the CDR3. CDR3: CATSRVGTPYNEQFF. For the CDR3, the DNA is TGTGCCACCAGCAGAGTAGGGACACCATACAATGAGCAGTTCTTC.

The chain recombines TRBV5-1 with TRBJ1-5, with D unclear. CDR3 length equals 13 residues. CDR1 and CDR2 from the germline V gene are SGHRS and YFSETQ. Trimming left V 3 bases short and J 7 bases short, with 11 bases between. As DNA, the CDR3 is TGCGCCAGCAGCTCTGACCCGGGGCAGCCCCAGCATTTT. This codes for CASSSDPGQPQHF.

This chain connects TRBV18 to TRBJ2-6; D is undetermined. V was pared by 5 bases and J by 1 base, with 9 bases between. This CDR3 comprises 15 residues. Germline V lookup: CDR1 KGHSH, CDR2 LQKENI. The CDR3 spells CASSVTSSGANVLTF. The CDR3 DNA is TGTGCCAGCTCAGTTACAAGTTCTGGGGCCAACGTCCTGACTTTC.

This rearrangement joins TRBV9 to TRBJ2-1; TRBD1 aligns across 7 bases. Germline values: CDR1 SGDLS, CDR2 YYNGEE. CDR3 length: 15 amino acids. J was trimmed by 1 base and V by 4 bases; bases with no gene match: 5. The CDR3 loop reads CASSSTGQSYNEQFF. The CDR3 bases are TGTGCCAGCAGCTCTACGGGACAGTCCTACAATGAGCAGTTCTTC.

V is TRBV6-5 and J is TRBJ1-1; 7 nucleotides align to TRBD1. V dropped 6 bases and J dropped 0; count of bases not matched to a gene: 4. The CDR3 is 14 residues long. Germline-derived CDR1 and CDR2 are MNHEY and SVGAGI. In nucleotides, the CDR3 is TGTGCCAGCAGGAAGGACAGGCTGAACACTGAAGCTTTCTTT. It is translated as CASRKDRLNTEAFF.